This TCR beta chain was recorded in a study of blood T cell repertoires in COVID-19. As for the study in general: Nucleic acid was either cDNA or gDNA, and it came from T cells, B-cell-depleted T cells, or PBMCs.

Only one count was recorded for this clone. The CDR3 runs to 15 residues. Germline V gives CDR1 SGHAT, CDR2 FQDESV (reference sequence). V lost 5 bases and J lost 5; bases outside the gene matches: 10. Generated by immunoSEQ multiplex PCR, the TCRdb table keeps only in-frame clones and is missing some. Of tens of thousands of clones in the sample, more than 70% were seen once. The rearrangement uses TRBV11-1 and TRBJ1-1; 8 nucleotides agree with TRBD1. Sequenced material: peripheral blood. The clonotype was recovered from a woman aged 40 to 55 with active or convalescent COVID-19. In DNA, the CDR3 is TGTGCCAGCAGCAGGACCAGGGGGCCTTGGACTGAAGCTTTCTTT. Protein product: CASSRTRGPWTEAFF.